Sequencing of this TCR beta chain was carried out in a study of OX40 agonist ivuxolimab in advanced cancers. Per the germline V gene, CDR1 is GTSNPN and CDR2 is SVGIG (reference sequence). This CDR3 comprises 14 residues. Trimming shortened V by 0 bases and J by 1 base, and 6 bases separated the two germline ends. Produced via immunoSEQ multiplex PCR; TCRdb's table is partial and in-frame only. The repertoire has some 72,000 clones, around 94% of them found once; the top ten carry about 3%. The material sequenced was CD4+ or CD8+ T cells sorted from blood, taken in a trial of the OX40 agonist ivuxolimab. V is TRBV30 and J is TRBJ1-4, with a weak D call TRBD1 (5 bases). This receptor was obtained from an adult with an advanced solid tumor such as melanoma, head and neck, liver or kidney cancer. DNA of the CDR3: TGTGCCTGGAGTGTAGGGGTAACTAATGAAAAACTGTTTTTT. The encoded protein is CAWSVGVTNEKLFF.